This T cell receptor beta chain was identified during a study of cytomegalovirus exposure and HLA in healthy donors. Study-wide results and caveats: Specificity for CMV antigens was confirmed in vitro for three of the CMV-associated chains. Clusters of TCRs from the first cohort tended to co-occur in the 95 to 150 validation repertoires (as a later analysis found). Reports indicated that the classifier achieved high specificity and sensitivity in diagnosing cytomegalovirus status.

The CDR3 runs 15 residues. V lost 3 bases and J lost 5; bases outside the gene matches: 8. CDR1 is SGDLS and CDR2 is YYNGEE in the germline V gene. For this clone: Its target is not known.

The donors belonged to the approximately 110-subject validation cohort, separate from the roughly 670-subject first cohort. Assay used: immunoSEQ multiplex PCR; TCRdb lists only in-frame clones, some missing. This sample has under 350,000 clones, with 65% to 90% found just once. The chain couples TRBV9 to TRBJ1-5; 7 bases align to TRBD1. This TCR derives from a woman aged 18-29 years in good health and CMV-seronegative. Sample: PBMCs. The CDR3: CASSATGSGDQPQHF. As DNA, the CDR3 is TGTGCCAGCAGCGCGACAGGGAGTGGGGATCAGCCCCAGCATTTT.